This T cell receptor (beta chain) emerged from a study of post-analysis software for immune sequencing data. Turning to this clonotype: Its antigen is undetermined.

Study-level points and caveats: The five TRBV segments detected at higher frequency in patients than in controls included TRBV5-6, TRBV5-1 and TRBV20-1. Controls had significantly higher normalized Chao1 diversity than multiple sclerosis patients.

Each TCR beta cDNA library carried unique molecular identifiers. TCRdb processed the PCR reads anew with MiXCR; each CDR3 protein has one entry. The data hold about 770,000 distinct CDR3 sequences, with around 45% observed a single time. The CDR3 totals 17 residues. CDR1 is LGHNA, CDR2 YSLEER, per germline. The germline V and J ends were trimmed by 2 bases and 2 bases, with 19 bases remaining between them. The sequence was obtained from a girl aged 10 to 17 with multiple sclerosis. The genes are TRBV4-3 and TRBJ2-7, with D possibly being TRBD2 (6 bases). Sequenced input: blood. The CDR3 sequence: CASSQTPPGTGPYEQYF. The CDR3 coding sequence is TGCGCCAGCAGCCAAACCCCCCCCGGGACTGGTCCCTACGAGCAGTACTTC.